This entry lists 27 T cell receptor beta chains sequenced from one sample in a study of cytomegalovirus exposure and HLA in healthy donors. Clones were sequenced by immunoSEQ multiplex PCR, and TCRdb holds only the in-frame ones, with some missing. The sample shows around 130,000 clones, around 92% of them seen only once. Sequences were obtained from PBMCs. The receptors were gathered from a young man in good health and CMV-seronegative.

The chain employs TRBV7-8 and TRBJ2-1; 7 bases agree with TRBD1. From germline, CDR1 is SGHVS and CDR2 FQNEAQ. With 5 bases clipped from V and 9 bases from J, the junction kept 13 bases outside the gene matches. The length of the CDR3 is 15 residues. The CDR3 coding sequence is TGTGCCAGCAGCAAATCGACAGGGTTAAAAGGTGAGCAGTTCTTC. Its translation: CASSKSTGLKGEQFF.

The chain uses TRBV5-1 and TRBJ2-7; D call uncertain. Trimming took off 1 base at V and 3 bases at J, with 5 bases between the two ends. The germline V gene has CDR1 SGHRS and CDR2 YFSETQ. The CDR3 consists of 12 residues. The CDR3 DNA is TGCGCCAGCAGCTTGAATCTCTACGAGCAGTACTTC. Protein: CASSLNLYEQYF. Filled out from reference TRBV5-1 and TRBJ2-7, the complete variable domain reads KAGVTQTPRYLIKTRGQQVTLSCSPISGHRSVSWYQQTPGQGLQFLFEYFSETQRNKGNFPGRFSGRQFSNSRSEMNVSTLELGDSALYLCASSLNLYEQYFGPGTRLTVT.

The chain couples TRBV5-5 to TRBJ1-4, with D uncertain. The CDR3 contains 15 residues. In germline, CDR1 is SGHKS, CDR2 YYEKEE (reference sequence). V lost 4 bases and J 0 bases, leaving 10 bases between the germline ends. In nucleotides, the CDR3 is TGTGCCAGCAGCCTCTGGGGAGCAACTAATGAAAAACTGTTTTTT. As protein: CASSLWGATNEKLFF.

The chain employs TRBV25-1 and TRBJ2-7, with 8 nucleotides matching TRBD2. J gave up 3 bases and V 4 bases, and 11 bases lay outside the gene matches. Germline lookup yields CDR1 MGHDK and CDR2 SYGVNS. The CDR3 sequence is 16 residues long. CDR3 sequence (DNA): TGTGCCAGCAGTGCAGCGGGGGCCCTCTTAAGCTACGAGCAGTACTTC. Its protein is CASSAAGALLSYEQYF.

The rearrangement links TRBV10-2 to TRBJ1-1; 8 bases align to TRBD1. V was pared by 5 bases and J by 3 bases, with 8 bases of the junction left unmatched. The CDR3 is made up of 15 amino acids. CDR1 is WSHSY, CDR2 SAAADI, per germline. The chain's CDR3 is CASSTKTGVDTEAFF. The CDR3 region has the DNA TGCGCCAGCAGTACCAAGACAGGGGTAGACACTGAAGCTTTCTTT.

This chain links TRBV28 with TRBJ2-5; TRBD1 matches 8 bases. The CDR3 has 14 amino acids. Unmatched junction bases numbered 6, after V lost 4 bases and J lost 5 bases. Germline V gene sequence: CDR1 MDHEN, CDR2 SYDVKM. CDR3 in DNA: TGTGCCAGCAGTTCAGCAGGGGGCGCGGAGACCCAGTACTTC. This encodes CASSSAGGAETQYF.

The CDR3 coding sequence is TGTGCCAGCAGTTCCCTACTAGCGGGGGAGACCTACGAGCAGTACTTC. Translation gives CASSSLLAGETYEQYF. This chain uses TRBV27 with TRBJ2-7; 11 bases line up with TRBD2. The CDR3 is made up of 16 amino acids. Germline assignment: CDR1 MNHEY and CDR2 SMNVEV (reference sequence). The V and J ends lost 4 bases and 2 bases, in that order; junction bases with no gene match: 7.

The chain carries TRBV6-5 and TRBJ1-3; 8 bases line up with TRBD1. After removal of 4 bases from V and 0 bases from J, the junction contained 2 bases not matched to a gene. CDR3 length: 15 amino acids. Germline CDR1 MNHEY, CDR2 SVGAGI. The CDR3 here is CASSLTGGSGNTIYF. In DNA, the CDR3 is TGTGCCAGCAGTTTAACAGGGGGCTCTGGAAACACCATATATTTT.

The chain employs TRBV7-2 and TRBJ2-7, with D perhaps matching TRBD2 (7 bases). From germline, CDR1 is SGHTA and CDR2 FQGNSA. The CDR3 is 15 amino acids. V was cut by 1 base and J by 3 bases, with 13 bases left in between. The CDR3 spells CASSLVGGLSYEQYF. DNA of the CDR3: TGTGCCAGCAGCTTAGTGGGGGGGCTCAGCTACGAGCAGTACTTC.

V and J are TRBV29-1 and TRBJ1-1; 7 bases agree with TRBD1. Germline values: CDR1 SQVTM, CDR2 ANQGSEA. The CDR3 runs to 13 residues. V shed 6 bases and J 0 bases; nucleotides not matched to a gene: 4. CDR3 DNA: TGCAGCGTGAGGACAGGAGTGAACACTGAAGCTTTCTTT. Translating gives CSVRTGVNTEAFF.

This clone was seen only once. V usage is TRBV7-6 and J usage is TRBJ2-2, with D possibly being TRBD1 (5 bases). Trimming cost V 4 bases and J 1 base, with 13 bases left between them. The length of the CDR3 is 16 residues. Germline-derived CDR1 and CDR2 are SGHVS and FNYEAQ. DNA of the CDR3: TGTGCCAGCAGCTCTACTCAGGGAATGAACACCGGGGAGCTGTTTTTT. Its protein product is CASSSTQGMNTGELFF. The full variable domain, with the rest looked up from reference TRBV7-6 and TRBJ2-2, is GAGVSQSPRYKVTKRGQDVALRCDPISGHVSLYWYRQALGQGPEFLTYFNYEAQQDKSGLPNDRFSAERPEGSISTLTIQRTEQRDSAMYRCASSSTQGMNTGELFFGEGSRLTVL.

J is TRBJ1-5 and V is TRBV21-1. TRBV21-1 constitutes a pseudogene. This CDR3 is built from 14 residues. In DNA, the CDR3 is TGTGCCAGCAGCAAAGAGCTCCAAAATCAGCCCCAGCATTTT. Protein sequence: CASSKELQNQPQHF.

The chain joins TRBV10-2 to TRBJ2-2; a possible D gene is TRBD2 (5 bases). The V end lost 3 bases, the J end lost 4 bases, and 6 bases lay between the germline ends. The V gene's germline CDR1 is WSHSY and CDR2 SAAADI. The CDR3 runs to 13 residues. This CDR3 is CASSEEGTGELFF. In nucleotides, the CDR3 is TGCGCCAGCAGTGAAGAGGGCACCGGGGAGCTGTTTTTT.

The chain combines TRBV6-6 with TRBJ1-3; D is ambiguous. Trimming shortened V by 10 bases and J by 4 bases, and 23 bases separated the two germline ends. Germline lookup yields CDR1 MNHNY and CDR2 SVGAGI (reference sequence). This CDR3 region has 16 residues. CDR3 coding DNA: TGTGCCACCCTAAAGAGGGCTACGGCAGCCGGAAACACCATATATTTT. It translates to CATLKRATAAGNTIYF.

The V gene is TRBV13, the J gene TRBJ2-7, with D perhaps TRBD1 (6 bases). The germline V gene encodes CDR1 PRHDT and CDR2 FYEKMQ (reference sequence). This CDR3 spans 14 amino acids. V lost 6 bases and J lost 0, with 12 bases in between. CDR3: CASRLQGRSYEQYF. CDR3 sequence (DNA): TGTGCCAGCAGATTACAGGGCCGCTCCTACGAGCAGTACTTC. The variable domain in full, completed from reference TRBV13 and TRBJ2-7, reads AAGVIQSPRHLIKEKRETATLKCYPIPRHDTVYWYQQGPGQDPQFLISFYEKMQSDKGSIPDRFSAQQFSDYHSELNMSSLELGDSALYFCASRLQGRSYEQYFGPGTRLTVT.

This clone came up once. The chain has TRBV5-1 and TRBJ1-1; TRBD1 is a possible D gene (5 bases). CDR1 is SGHRS, CDR2 YFSETQ, per germline. This CDR3 has 15 residues. V lost 4 bases and J 4 bases, leaving 17 bases between the germline ends. This CDR3 reads CASSRTGTDPTEAFF. Here the CDR3 DNA reads TGCGCCAGCAGCCGTACCGGGACTGACCCCACTGAAGCTTTCTTT. Together with reference TRBV5-1 and TRBJ1-1, the CDR3 gives the full variable domain: KAGVTQTPRYLIKTRGQQVTLSCSPISGHRSVSWYQQTPGQGLQFLFEYFSETQRNKGNFPGRFSGRQFSNSRSEMNVSTLELGDSALYLCASSRTGTDPTEAFFGQGTRLTVV.

The table lists this clone with a few counts. The genes are TRBV9 and TRBJ2-7; tentative D call: TRBD1 (6 bases). Trimming shortened V by 4 bases and J by 4 bases, and 9 bases separated the two germline ends. The CDR3 loop spans 12 amino acids. CDR1 and CDR2 (germline): SGDLS, YYNGEE. CDR3 sequence: CASSPDSYEQYF. The CDR3, as DNA: TGTGCCAGCAGCCCGGACAGTTACGAGCAGTACTTC.

J is TRBJ1-2 and V is TRBV19; 7 bases are shared with TRBD1. CDR3 length: 13 amino acids. The ends lost 8 bases at V and 6 bases at J; junction bases unmatched: 9. CDR1 is LNHDA and CDR2 is SQIVND in the germline V gene (reference sequence). CDR3 loop: CASWEQGRNGYTF. DNA of the CDR3: TGTGCCAGTTGGGAACAGGGGAGGAATGGCTACACCTTC.

The rearrangement uses TRBV6-1 and TRBJ2-7, with 10 bases identical to TRBD1. The junction had 4 bases not matched to a gene; V was cut back by 2 bases and J by 3 bases. There are 15 residues in the CDR3. In germline, CDR1 is MNHNS, CDR2 SASEGT. The CDR3 spells CASSERDRGHYEQYF. The CDR3 coding sequence is TGTGCCAGCAGTGAACGGGACAGGGGCCACTACGAGCAGTACTTC.

The J gene is TRBJ2-7, the V gene TRBV7-8; 11 positions agree with TRBD1. The V and J ends lost 3 bases and 3 bases, in that order; junction bases with no gene match: 4. CDR3 length: 15 amino acids. The germline gives CDR1 SGHVS, CDR2 FQNEAQ. CDR3 loop: CASSFLGQGVYEQYF. CDR3 DNA: TGTGCCAGCAGCTTTCTGGGACAGGGGGTCTACGAGCAGTACTTC.

This clone was detected once. This rearrangement joins TRBV29-1 to TRBJ1-2; TRBD1 might be the D (5 bases). V dropped 7 bases and J dropped 8 bases, with 14 bases sitting between them. Germline V lookup: CDR1 SQVTM, CDR2 ANQGSEA. The CDR3 covers 11 residues. Here the CDR3 DNA reads TGCAGCGCTAGGACACTCTCCGGCTACACCTTC. As protein: CSARTLSGYTF.

V usage is TRBV6-6 and J usage is TRBJ2-1, with TRBD2 identical over 9 bases. The germline CDR1 and CDR2 sequences are MNHNY and SVGAGI (reference sequence). CDR3 length: 16 amino acids. Unmatched junction bases numbered 5, after V lost 0 bases and J lost 5 bases. The CDR3 DNA reads as TGTGCCAGCAGTTACTCGACCGGGACTAGCAACAATGAGCAGTTCTTC. Translation: CASSYSTGTSNNEQFF.

The chain couples TRBV10-3 to TRBJ2-5; 11 bases map to TRBD2. V gave up 6 bases and J gave up 1 base; unmatched junction bases: 4. CDR3 length: 15 residues. CDR1 and CDR2 (germline): ENHRY, SYGVKD. The CDR3 is CAIRASGGPQETQYF. Written as DNA, the CDR3 is TGTGCCATCAGGGCTAGCGGGGGGCCCCAAGAGACCCAGTACTTC.

The chain employs TRBV19 and TRBJ1-5; possible D gene TRBD1, 6 bases. V lost 3 bases and J 10 bases, leaving 16 bases between the germline ends. The CDR3 is 14 amino acids. The germline V gene encodes CDR1 LNHDA and CDR2 SQIVND (reference sequence). In DNA form, the CDR3 reads TGTGCCAGTAGTATGGGGGACATTAGAGTTCCCCAGCATTTT. Translating it yields CASSMGDIRVPQHF. Combining the CDR3 with reference TRBV19 and TRBJ1-5 gives the whole variable domain DGGITQSPKYLFRKEGQNVTLSCEQNLNHDAMYWYRQDPGQGLRLIYYSQIVNDFQKGDIAEGYSVSREKKESFPLTVTSAQKNPTAFYLCASSMGDIRVPQHFGDGTRLSIL.

J is TRBJ2-7 and V is TRBV5-1; D may be TRBD1 (6 bases). This CDR3 spans 12 amino acids. The V end lost 4 bases, the J end lost 4 bases, and 9 bases lay between the germline ends. Germline V gene sequence: CDR1 SGHRS, CDR2 YFSETQ. CDR3 in DNA: TGCGCCAGCAGCCGGACAGATTACGAGCAGTACTTC. This encodes CASSRTDYEQYF.

The rearrangement uses TRBV5-1 and TRBJ2-7; D is unclear. The CDR3 consists of 14 residues. Germline CDR1 is SGHRS and CDR2 is YFSETQ. V was clipped by 4 bases and J by 1 base, with 12 bases between them. Here the CDR3 DNA reads TGCGCCAGCAGCACGGGTCCGGGTTCCTACGAGCAGTACTTC. Amino acid sequence: CASSTGPGSYEQYF.

The gene calls are TRBV12-5 and TRBJ2-3; possibly TRBD2 for D (5 bases). This CDR3 has 16 residues. V lost 6 bases to trimming and J lost 5 bases, with 21 bases between them. In germline, CDR1 is LGHNT, CDR2 FRNRAP. The CDR3 reads CASGLTGIGYRDTQYF. The CDR3 DNA reads TGTGCTAGTGGCTTGACCGGGATTGGTTACAGAGATACGCAGTATTTT.